These T cell receptor beta chains were read from a single sample in a study of response to subunit inactivated influenza vaccine. Via MiXCR, TCRdb re-called the RT-PCR reads, giving one row per CDR3 protein. The repertoire holds about 650,000 distinct CDR3 sequences, 15% to 19% seen once, with 11% in the top ten. Sequences were derived from PBMCs from blood, sampled 11 to 12 days after vaccination. These receptors were obtained from a man between 45 and 60 years old who received an inactivated influenza vaccine. The CDR3 runs from the conserved cysteine through the conserved F or W. D genes are given only for firm matches. For some rows the clone size is stated as once, few or many, or as a class when expanded; others skip it.

CDR3	DNA	J	D	size	V
CASSYLQGFNQPQHF	TGTGCCAGCAGTTACTTACAGGGCTTTAATCAGCCCCAGCATTTT	TRBJ1-5	-	few	TRBV6-2/TRBV6-3
CSVEGLGGGTYEQYF	TGCAGCGTTGAAGGGCTGGGGGGGGGGACCTACGAGCAGTACTTC	TRBJ2-7	TRBD2	-	TRBV29-1
CSALSGQLTQYF	TGCAGCGCCCTTTCGGGACAACTAACGCAGTATTTT	TRBJ2-3	-	-	TRBV29-1
CASSLYGGLSYNEQFF	TGTGCCAGCAGTTTATACGGGGGGCTCTCCTACAATGAGCAGTTCTTC	TRBJ2-1	-	few	TRBV27
CASSQVVERDYEKLFF	TGCGCCAGCAGCCAAGTGGTAGAAAGGGATTATGAAAAACTGTTTTTT	TRBJ1-4	-	many	TRBV4-3
CSVEFPRGSYEQYF	TGCAGCGTTGAATTCCCAAGGGGGTCCTACGAGCAGTACTTC	TRBJ2-7	-	few	TRBV29-1
CSAPTGRQYGYTF	TGCAGTGCGCCGACGGGCAGGCAGTATGGCTACACCTTC	TRBJ1-2	-	many	TRBV20-1
CASRPQGSNTGELFF	TGTGCCAGCAGGCCGCAGGGATCGAACACCGGGGAGCTGTTTTTT	TRBJ2-2	-	many	TRBV28
CSASRLAGGRFEQFF	TGCAGTGCTAGTAGACTAGCGGGAGGGCGCTTTGAGCAGTTCTTC	TRBJ2-1	TRBD2	few	TRBV20-1
CASKPRPGSYEQYF	TGCGCCAGCAAACCAAGACCCGGGTCCTACGAGCAGTACTTC	TRBJ2-7	-	-	TRBV4-3
CASSRPRGKNIQYF	TGTGCCAGCAGCCGACCCCGAGGCAAAAACATTCAGTACTTC	TRBJ2-4	-	-	TRBV6-2/TRBV6-3
CASSLRSGTSGTDTQYF	TGTGCCAGCAGTCTTAGAAGCGGGACTAGCGGCACAGATACGCAGTATTTT	TRBJ2-3	TRBD2	-	TRBV12-3/TRBV12-4
CASSLGTGLFEQYF	TGTGCCAGCAGCTTAGGGACAGGGTTATTCGAGCAGTACTTC	TRBJ2-7	TRBD1	-	TRBV7-8
CASSLLAGATDTQYF	TGCGCCAGCAGCCTACTAGCGGGAGCAACAGATACGCAGTATTTT	TRBJ2-3	TRBD2	-	TRBV5-1
CASSLGAAYGYTF	TGTGCCAGCAGCTTAGGGGCAGCCTATGGCTACACCTTC	TRBJ1-2	-	few	TRBV7-9
CAWSVRTNTEAFF	TGTGCCTGGAGTGTCCGGACGAACACTGAAGCTTTCTTT	TRBJ1-1	-	-	TRBV30
CASRCPWGGVKVQHF	TGTGCAAGTCGCTGCCCTTGGGGGGGGGTCAAGGTCCAGCATTTT	TRBJ1-5	-	few	TRBV12-2
CASSYYSSGGEQFF	TGTGCCAGCAGTTACTACTCCAGCGGGGGTGAGCAGTTCTTC	TRBJ2-1	TRBD2	-	TRBV7-3
CASSLTESSYEQYF	TGTGCCAGCAGCTTGACAGAGAGCTCCTACGAGCAGTACTTC	TRBJ2-7	-	many	TRBV7-6
CASSQDPGGYEQFF	TGTGCCAGCAGCCAAGATCCCGGGGGTTATGAGCAGTTCTTC	TRBJ2-1	-	-	TRBV4-2
CASRESGSGDIDEQFF	TGTGCCAGCAGAGAAAGCGGGAGTGGAGATATAGATGAGCAGTTCTTC	TRBJ2-1	TRBD2	-	TRBV28
CASSQRQSLPYEQYF	TGCGCCAGCAGCCAACGACAGAGTCTACCCTACGAGCAGTACTTC	TRBJ2-7	-	-	TRBV4-3
CSARGLALYNEQFF	TGCAGTGCTAGGGGACTAGCCCTATACAATGAGCAGTTCTTC	TRBJ2-1	TRBD2	-	TRBV20-1
CASSQFHLRRGPEAFF	TGCGCCAGCAGCCAATTCCACCTCCGTCGGGGCCCTGAAGCTTTCTTT	TRBJ1-1	-	many	TRBV4-1
CASISGTASYEQYF	TGTGCCAGCATTTCCGGGACAGCCTCCTACGAGCAGTACTTC	TRBJ2-7	TRBD1	-	TRBV6-2/TRBV6-3
CATGQGAEAFF	TGTGCCACCGGACAGGGCGCTGAAGCTTTCTTT	TRBJ1-1	TRBD1	few	TRBV24-1
CASSSSGAGGYTF	TGTGCCAGCAGTTCCTCTGGGGCTGGGGGCTACACCTTC	TRBJ1-2	-	few	TRBV28
CASSSSRLAPQEQYF	TGTGCCAGCAGTTCCTCCAGACTAGCTCCTCAGGAGCAGTACTTC	TRBJ2-7	TRBD2	-	TRBV12-3/TRBV12-4
CASSLAGTGYTEAFF	TGCGCCAGCAGCTTGGCCGGGACAGGGTACACTGAAGCTTTCTTT	TRBJ1-1	TRBD1	few	TRBV5-1
CASTDGGNQPQHF	TGTGCCAGCACCGACGGGGGCAATCAGCCCCAGCATTTT	TRBJ1-5	-	many	TRBV6-2/TRBV6-3
CASSPVQGKIKQYF	TGTGCCAGCTCACCCGTACAGGGAAAAATCAAGCAGTACTTC	TRBJ2-7	-	few	TRBV18
CASRLLVGDSPLHF	TGTGCCAGCAGACTACTCGTGGGGGATTCACCCCTCCACTTT	TRBJ1-6	-	few	TRBV6-5
CASSPSFSVGEQYF	TGTGCCAGCTCACCAAGCTTTTCGGTCGGCGAGCAGTACTTC	TRBJ2-7	-	few	TRBV18
CASSLTRNDNSPLHF	TGTGCCAGCAGCTTAACACGGAACGATAATTCACCCCTCCACTTT	TRBJ1-6	-	few	TRBV7-9
CASSDRANYGYTF	TGCGCCAGCAGTGACAGAGCTAACTATGGCTACACCTTC	TRBJ1-2	-	-	TRBV5-1
CASSSQGPHNEQFF	TGTGCCAGTAGCTCCCAGGGACCCCACAATGAGCAGTTCTTC	TRBJ2-1	-	-	TRBV19
CSARDYGGPPYEQYF	TGCAGTGCTAGAGATTATGGGGGACCCCCCTACGAGCAGTACTTC	TRBJ2-7	-	few	TRBV20-1
CASSLSSSGVYEQYF	TGCGCCAGCAGCTTATCTTCCAGCGGGGTCTACGAGCAGTACTTC	TRBJ2-7	TRBD2	-	TRBV5-1
CAWSTGTSQQGEQFF	TGTGCCTGGAGCACCGGGACTAGCCAACAGGGTGAGCAGTTCTTC	TRBJ2-1	TRBD2	few	TRBV30
CASSLAATRVEQYF	TGTGCCAGCAGCTTAGCGGCGACTAGGGTCGAGCAGTACTTC	TRBJ2-7	-	few	TRBV7-2
CASSLRDNEQFF	TGTGCCAGCAGCTTGAGGGACAATGAGCAGTTCTTC	TRBJ2-1	-	-	TRBV7-8
CASSSFSGNSPLHF	TGTGCCAGCAGTTCCTTTTCCGGTAATTCACCCCTCCACTTT	TRBJ1-6	-	-	TRBV6-2/TRBV6-3
CASSPNTRGRPDTQYF	TGCGCCAGCAGCCCTAATACCAGGGGGCGCCCCGATACGCAGTATTTT	TRBJ2-3	TRBD1	-	TRBV5-1
CASSTYGGQSTDTQYF	TGTGCCAGCAGCACCTATGGCGGACAAAGCACAGATACGCAGTATTTT	TRBJ2-3	-	few	TRBV7-8
CATSWGNIQYF	TGTGCCACTAGTTGGGGAAACATTCAGTACTTC	TRBJ2-4	-	few	TRBV24-1